The 3 T cell receptor beta chains given below trace back to one sample, sequenced in a study of TIL therapy for anti-PD-1-resistant metastatic lung cancer. The immunoSEQ assay was v3. Produced via immunoSEQ multiplex PCR; TCRdb's table is partial and in-frame only. Of about 20,000 clones detected, 83% appear once; the ten largest clones hold 2% to 2.5%. The time point was: pre-treatment sample, taken before nivolumab and TIL therapy. The sample here was blood, taken at baseline. Receptor source: a person between 25 and 80 years old with non-small cell lung cancer.

The chain recombines TRBV28 with TRBJ2-1; D gene uncertain. This CDR3 has 15 residues. Germline V CDR1 and CDR2: MDHEN, SYDVKM. V was cut by 3 bases and J by 5 bases, with 14 bases left in between. The CDR3 DNA sequence: TGTGCCAGCAGTTTTGTCCTCGTCCGGGACAATGAGCAGTTCTTC. It is translated as CASSFVLVRDNEQFF. Combining the CDR3 with reference TRBV28 and TRBJ2-1 gives the whole variable domain DVKVTQSSRYLVKRTGEKVFLECVQDMDHENMFWYRQDPGLGLRLIYFSYDVKMKEKGDIPEGYSVSREKKERFSLILESASTNQTSMYLCASSFVLVRDNEQFFGPGTRLTVL.

The chain combines TRBV7-2 with TRBJ2-1, with D perhaps matching TRBD1 (6 bases). Per the germline V gene, CDR1 is SGHTA and CDR2 is FQGNSA. The V end was cut by 1 base, the J end by 6 bases, with 13 bases between. The CDR3 has 15 amino acids. DNA of the CDR3: TGTGCCAGCAGCTTAGATGGCAGGGGAGCCAATGAGCAGTTCTTC. This translates into CASSLDGRGANEQFF. Combining the CDR3 with reference TRBV7-2 and TRBJ2-1 gives the whole variable domain GAGVSQSPSNKVTEKGKDVELRCDPISGHTALYWYRQSLGQGLEFLIYFQGNSAPDKSGLPSDRFSAERTGGSVSTLTIQRTQQEDSAVYLCASSLDGRGANEQFFGPGTRLTVL.

This clone was seen only once. The rearrangement uses TRBV7-2 and TRBJ2-5, with 9 nucleotides matching TRBD1. The CDR3 spans 14 residues. Losses at the gene ends were 5 bases for V and 5 bases for J; bases not matched to a gene: 6. CDR1 is SGHTA, CDR2 FQGNSA, per germline. The chain's CDR3 is CASSRRTGAETQYF. CDR3 sequence (DNA): TGTGCCAGCAGCCGACGGACAGGGGCGGAGACCCAGTACTTC.